The 18 T cell receptor beta chains in this list originate from one sample, sequenced in a study of Graves' ophthalmopathy and Graves' hyperthyroidism. Amplified material comprised TCR beta CDR3 regions derived from RNA transcripts. The first-round RT-PCR employed HTBI primers together with the Qiagen OneStep RT-PCR kit. A multiplex PCR was then performed as the second round. TCRdb processed the multiplex PCR reads anew with MiXCR; each CDR3 protein has one entry. This table holds 260,000 or so distinct CDR3 sequences, around 50% found once. The sample consisted of peripheral blood. These receptors all stem from an adult man with Graves' ophthalmopathy.

Only a few counts were recorded for this clonotype. CDR3 DNA sequence: TGTGCCAGCAGTTGGGGGAGGGATGAGCAGTACTTC. Its protein is CASSWGRDEQYF. The chain has TRBV25-1 and TRBJ2-7; 7 bases agree with TRBD2. After removal of 5 bases from V and 7 bases from J, the junction contained 5 bases not matched to a gene. Germline-derived CDR1 and CDR2 are MGHDK and SYGVNS. This CDR3 spans 12 amino acids.

The gene calls are TRBV5-6 and TRBJ1-2, with D uncertain. Germline CDR1 is SGHDT and CDR2 is YYEEEE. Trimming removed 2 bases at V and 3 bases at J, with 11 bases between. This CDR3 contains 14 residues. CDR3 coding DNA: TGTGCCAGCAGCTTCGTCGGTGGAGACTATGGCTACACCTTC. Amino acid sequence: CASSFVGGDYGYTF.

This clonotype was seen more than once but under ten times. The chain combines TRBV20-1 with TRBJ2-7, with a possible D match to TRBD1 (6 bases). Trimming cost V 7 bases and J 3 bases, with 13 bases left between them. Germline CDR1 is DFQATT and CDR2 is SNEGSKA (reference sequence). The CDR3 runs to 12 residues. CDR3 sequence: CSGRGLSYEQYF. The CDR3 coding sequence is TGCAGTGGCAGGGGATTGAGCTACGAGCAGTACTTC.

This rearrangement joins TRBV20-1 to TRBJ2-5; the D gene is possibly TRBD1 (7 bases). The V end was cut by 4 bases, the J end by 5 bases, with 17 bases between. Germline-derived CDR1 and CDR2 are DFQATT and SNEGSKA (reference sequence). There are 14 residues in the CDR3. CDR3 coding DNA: TGCAGTGCTAAAACCTCAGGGGGGCGTGAGACCCAGTACTTC. Residues: CSAKTSGGRETQYF.

This clonotype turned up a few times. The J gene is TRBJ1-4, the V gene TRBV9; weak D call: TRBD1 (5 bases). This CDR3 has 13 amino acids. Trimming cost V 4 bases and J 5 bases, with 9 bases left between them. The germline V gene encodes CDR1 SGDLS and CDR2 YYNGEE. This CDR3 is CASSPAGNEKLFF. As DNA, the CDR3 is TGTGCCAGCAGCCCAGCAGGGAATGAAAAACTGTTTTTT.

This clonotype has only a few counts. The V call is TRBV24-1, the J call TRBJ2-2, with D unclear. CDR3 size: 12 residues. Germline V lookup: CDR1 KGHDR, CDR2 SFDVKD. The V end was cut by 1 base, the J end by 6 bases, with 2 bases between. DNA of the CDR3: TGTGCCACCAGTGATTTTTCCGGGGAGCTGTTTTTT. It encodes CATSDFSGELFF.

The chain couples TRBV10-3 to TRBJ1-3, with 8 bases lining up with TRBD1. J was trimmed by 6 bases and V by 11 bases; bases with no gene match: 12. The CDR3 has 14 residues. Germline CDR1 ENHRY, CDR2 SYGVKD. CDR3 sequence (DNA): TGTGCCGTACCGGAACAGGGGGACATAAACACCATATATTTT. Its translation: CAVPEQGDINTIYF.

V is TRBV7-3 and J is TRBJ2-5; TRBD2 might be the D (6 bases). This CDR3 spans 13 amino acids. Between the trimmed V and J ends, which lost 5 bases and 2 bases, there was a span of 9 bases. Germline V gene sequence: CDR1 SGHTA, CDR2 FQGTGA. The CDR3 loop reads CASSPLAQETQYF. CDR3 DNA sequence: TGTGCCAGCAGCCCACTAGCACAAGAGACCCAGTACTTC.

The chain recombines TRBV6-5 with TRBJ2-7; the match to TRBD1 covers 11 bases. J lost 3 bases, V lost 3 bases, and 10 bases had no gene match. Per the germline V gene, CDR1 is MNHEY and CDR2 is SVGAGI. This CDR3 contains 17 residues. CDR3 in DNA: TGTGCCAGCAGTTATTCGATAACCGGGACAGGGGGCTACGAGCAGTACTTC. This translates into CASSYSITGTGGYEQYF.

The chain couples TRBV18 to TRBJ1-1; 9 bases match TRBD1. Germline assignment: CDR1 KGHSH and CDR2 LQKENI. This CDR3 contains 13 residues. Trimming removed 8 bases from V and 6 bases from J; junction bases left unmatched: 7. Here the CDR3 reads CASNVQGAPEAFF. The CDR3 nucleotides read TGTGCCAGCAACGTACAGGGGGCCCCTGAAGCTTTCTTT.

The rearrangement links TRBV6-2 or TRBV6-3 to TRBJ2-5, with 9 bases aligning to TRBD2. V lost 4 bases, J lost 5 bases, and 5 bases stayed unmatched. The V gene's germline CDR1 is MNHEY and CDR2 SVGEGT. The CDR3 is 14 amino acids. As DNA, the CDR3 is TGTGCCAGCAGTTCCGGACTAGCGAGGGAGACCCAGTACTTC. Translation: CASSSGLARETQYF.

The CDR3 spells CASRSGTEAFF. Here the CDR3 DNA reads TGCGCCAGCAGGTCTGGCACTGAAGCTTTCTTT. J is TRBJ1-1 and V is TRBV10-2; D remains ambiguous. CDR1 is WSHSY, CDR2 SAAADI, per germline. The CDR3 extends over 11 amino acids. Deletions cut 6 bases from V and 4 bases from J, with 6 bases between.

This clonotype was counted only a few times. This chain connects TRBV20-1 to TRBJ2-7; D gene ambiguous. The CDR3 totals 13 residues. Between the trimmed V and J ends, which lost 4 bases and 2 bases, there was a span of 12 bases. Germline CDR1 is DFQATT and CDR2 is SNEGSKA (reference sequence). The CDR3 protein is CSAKGRTTYEQYF. CDR3 bases: TGCAGTGCTAAGGGCCGAACTACCTACGAGCAGTACTTC.

This clonotype is a singleton in its sample. The V and J genes are TRBV7-9 and TRBJ2-2; 7 bases line up with TRBD1. With V trimmed by 5 bases and J by 3 bases, 6 bases remained unmatched. Germline V CDR1 and CDR2: SEHNR, FQNEAQ (reference sequence). This CDR3 contains 15 residues. The CDR3, as DNA: TGTGCCAGCAGCCCGACAGGGACGGACACCGGGGAGCTGTTTTTT. Its translation: CASSPTGTDTGELFF.

This clonotype was found a few times. The rearrangement links TRBV5-8 to TRBJ1-1; the D is unclear. V dropped 5 bases and J dropped 0 bases, with 5 bases sitting between them. CDR1 and CDR2 from the germline V gene are SGHTS and YDEGEE. This CDR3 region has 12 residues. CDR3 sequence reads: CASRQLNTEAFF. In nucleotides, the CDR3 is TGTGCCAGCAGACAGCTGAACACTGAAGCTTTCTTT.

This clonotype occurred a few times. The gene calls are TRBV10-3 and TRBJ1-4; weak D call: TRBD1 (5 bases). CDR1 is ENHRY and CDR2 is SYGVKD in the germline V gene. The V gene lost 2 bases and the J gene lost 10 bases, with 14 bases spanning the gap. The length of the CDR3 is 14 residues. The CDR3 loop is CAISETGEKGKLFF. The CDR3 DNA sequence: TGTGCCATCAGTGAGACAGGAGAGAAGGGAAAACTGTTTTTT.

The chain joins TRBV9 to TRBJ2-2; D is uncertain. Trimming cost V 0 bases and J 5 bases, with 8 bases left between them. The CDR3 consists of 14 residues. Looked up from germline, CDR1 is SGDLS and CDR2 is YYNGEE. For the CDR3, the DNA is TGTGCCAGCAGCGTAGGCCCTGGGACCGGGGAGCTGTTTTTT. Its protein is CASSVGPGTGELFF.

The V gene is TRBV20-1, the J gene TRBJ1-1; D not certain. V gave up 4 bases and J gave up 4 bases, with 13 bases separating them. This CDR3 is 13 amino acids long. Per germline, CDR1 DFQATT and CDR2 SNEGSKA (reference sequence). The CDR3 DNA follows: TGCAGTGCTACACTAGGGTGGGGCACTGAAGCTTTCTTT. Translation gives CSATLGWGTEAFF.